This is a list of T cell receptor beta chains from one sample in a study of blood T cells in healthy people across ages. Each CDR3 protein gets one entry after TCRdb re-called the 5' RACE reads with MiXCR. This sample yields nearly 1 million distinct CDR3 sequences, of which roughly 51% are seen a single time; 20% to 25% belongs to the top ten. The sequenced sample consisted of blood. These receptors all stem from a woman aged 60-70 years in good health. Each CDR3 is given with its conserved first and last residue. Fields, in order: CDR3 protein, J gene, V gene.

cdr3_aa: CSANTLLAGGRTLHETQYF
j_call: TRBJ2-5
v_call: TRBV20-1

cdr3_aa: CSARELEREGSYEQYF
j_call: TRBJ2-7
v_call: TRBV20-1

cdr3_aa: CASHSAGGSETQYF
j_call: TRBJ2-5
v_call: TRBV7-9

cdr3_aa: CASSLGGGAVHEQYF
j_call: TRBJ2-7
v_call: TRBV13

cdr3_aa: CAIGASGSWNEQYF
j_call: TRBJ2-5
v_call: TRBV10-3

cdr3_aa: CASRHRSGPYEQYF
j_call: TRBJ2-7
v_call: TRBV14

cdr3_aa: CASSQEEGQGVTSPLHF
j_call: TRBJ1-6
v_call: TRBV4-1

cdr3_aa: CSPRRNEQFF
j_call: TRBJ2-1
v_call: TRBV20-1

cdr3_aa: CASSFAGYNEQFF
j_call: TRBJ2-1
v_call: TRBV7-2

cdr3_aa: CSVPGGDQPHNEQFF
j_call: TRBJ2-1
v_call: TRBV29-1

cdr3_aa: CATSGAGRYEQYF
j_call: TRBJ2-7
v_call: TRBV24-1

cdr3_aa: CASSYGLAGRTDTQYF
j_call: TRBJ2-3
v_call: TRBV27